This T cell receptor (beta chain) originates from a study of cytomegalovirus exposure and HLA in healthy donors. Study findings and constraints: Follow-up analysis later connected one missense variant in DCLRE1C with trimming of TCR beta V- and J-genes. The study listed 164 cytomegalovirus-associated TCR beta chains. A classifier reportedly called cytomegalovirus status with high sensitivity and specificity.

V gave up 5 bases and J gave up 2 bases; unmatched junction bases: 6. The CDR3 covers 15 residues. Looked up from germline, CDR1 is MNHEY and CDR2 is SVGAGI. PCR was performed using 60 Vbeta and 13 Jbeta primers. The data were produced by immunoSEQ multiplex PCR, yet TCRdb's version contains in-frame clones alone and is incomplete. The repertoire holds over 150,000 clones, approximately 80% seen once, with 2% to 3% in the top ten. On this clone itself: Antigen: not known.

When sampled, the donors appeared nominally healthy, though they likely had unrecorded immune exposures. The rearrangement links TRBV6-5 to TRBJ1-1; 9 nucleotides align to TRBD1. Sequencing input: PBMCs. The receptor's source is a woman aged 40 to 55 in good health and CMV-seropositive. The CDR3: CASSPRTGANTEAFF. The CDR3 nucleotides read TGTGCCAGCAGTCCCCGGACAGGGGCAAACACTGAAGCTTTCTTT.